The source of this TCR beta chain is a study of shared clonotypes between healthy human individuals. Study results and caveats: Approximately 4.6% of naive CD4 clonotypes were common to a handful of donors.

CDR1 MNHEY and CDR2 SMNVEV come from the germline V gene (reference sequence). The CDR3 sequence is 16 residues long. V lost 0 bases to trimming and J lost 4 bases, with 15 bases between them. Researchers divided each subset's genomic DNA evenly across several immunoSEQ plates. As handled by the study authors: As immunoSEQ supplied junction-only sequences (without quality scores), filtering differed. The protocol was immunoSEQ multiplex PCR, while the TCRdb copy is restricted to in-frame clones and leaves out a portion. V and J calls and clone size follow that table, whereas D and trimming were derived from the DNA. Of approximately 2,000,000 clones in the sample, 85% to 95% were seen once. For this clone: The target antigen is unknown.

V gene TRBV27 combines with J gene TRBJ1-2; possible D gene TRBD1, 5 bases. Material for sequencing was naive CD4+ T cells from PBMCs. The subset was: CD45RA+ positively selected. The TCR comes from a man aged 18-30 years in good health. Some clones in this sample may be carry-over from other donors' samples. CDR3 sequence (DNA): TGTGCCAGCAGTTTATCATCGGGACGAGGGTCCTATGGCTACACCTTC. Amino acids: CASSLSSGRGSYGYTF.